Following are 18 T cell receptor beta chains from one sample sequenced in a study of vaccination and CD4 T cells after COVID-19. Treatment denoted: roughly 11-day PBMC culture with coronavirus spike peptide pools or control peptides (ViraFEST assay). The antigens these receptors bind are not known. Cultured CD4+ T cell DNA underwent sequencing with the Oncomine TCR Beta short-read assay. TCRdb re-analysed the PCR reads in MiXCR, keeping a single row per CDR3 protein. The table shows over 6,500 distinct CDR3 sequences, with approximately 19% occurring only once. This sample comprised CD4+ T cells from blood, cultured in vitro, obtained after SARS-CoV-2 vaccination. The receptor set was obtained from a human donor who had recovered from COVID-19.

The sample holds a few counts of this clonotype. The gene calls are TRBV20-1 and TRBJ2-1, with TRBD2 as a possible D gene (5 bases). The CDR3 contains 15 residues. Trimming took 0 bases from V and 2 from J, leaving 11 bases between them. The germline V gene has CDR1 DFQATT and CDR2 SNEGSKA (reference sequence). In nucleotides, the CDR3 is TGCAGTGCTAGAGATCCGCTAGCCCCCTACAATGAGCAGTTCTTC. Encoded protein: CSARDPLAPYNEQFF.

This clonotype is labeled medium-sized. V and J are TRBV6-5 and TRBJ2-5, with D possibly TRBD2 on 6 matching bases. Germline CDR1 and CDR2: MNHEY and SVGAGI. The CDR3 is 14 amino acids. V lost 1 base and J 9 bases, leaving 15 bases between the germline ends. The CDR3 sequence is CASSYLRLVSPQYF. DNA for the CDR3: TGTGCCAGCAGTTACTTGAGACTAGTTAGTCCCCAGTACTTC.

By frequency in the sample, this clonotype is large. The DNA of the CDR3 is TGTGCCAGCAGCACAGGGTTCAGGAGGGGCTACACCTTC. It specifies CASSTGFRRGYTF. The chain carries TRBV6-1 and TRBJ1-2; D is possibly TRBD1 (6 bases). Between the trimmed V and J ends, which lost 6 bases and 8 bases, there was a span of 16 bases. The CDR3 is made up of 13 amino acids. Germline CDR1 reads MNHNS; CDR2 reads SASEGT.

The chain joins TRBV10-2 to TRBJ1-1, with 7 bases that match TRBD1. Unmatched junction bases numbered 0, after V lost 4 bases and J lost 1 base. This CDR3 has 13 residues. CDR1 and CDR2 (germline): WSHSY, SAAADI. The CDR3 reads CASSGQGNTEAFF. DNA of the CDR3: TGCGCCAGCAGTGGACAGGGGAACACTGAAGCTTTCTTT.

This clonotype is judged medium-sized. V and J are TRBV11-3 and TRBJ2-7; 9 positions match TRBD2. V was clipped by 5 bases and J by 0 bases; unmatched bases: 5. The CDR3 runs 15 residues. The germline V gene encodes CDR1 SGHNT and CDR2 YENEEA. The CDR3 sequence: CASSESGGPSYEQYF. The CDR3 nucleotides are TGTGCCAGCAGCGAAAGCGGGGGGCCCTCCTACGAGCAGTACTTC. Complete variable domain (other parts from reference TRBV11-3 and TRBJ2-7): EAGVVQSPRYKIIEKKQPVAFWCNPISGHNTLYWYLQNLGQGPELLIRYENEEAVDDSQLPKDRFSAERLKGVDSTLKIQPAELGDSAVYLCASSESGGPSYEQYFGPGTRLTVT.

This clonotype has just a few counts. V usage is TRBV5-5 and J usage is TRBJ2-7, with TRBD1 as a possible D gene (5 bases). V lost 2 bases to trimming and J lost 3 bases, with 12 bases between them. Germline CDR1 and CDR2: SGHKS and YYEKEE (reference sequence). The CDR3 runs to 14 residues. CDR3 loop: CASSFGRVGYEQYF. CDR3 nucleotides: TGTGCCAGCAGCTTTGGCAGGGTCGGCTACGAGCAGTACTTC.

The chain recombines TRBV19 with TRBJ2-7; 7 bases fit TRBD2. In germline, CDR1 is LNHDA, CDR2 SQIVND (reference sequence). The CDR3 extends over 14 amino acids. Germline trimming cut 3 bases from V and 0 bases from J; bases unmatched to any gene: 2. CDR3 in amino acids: CASSMGGSSYEQYF. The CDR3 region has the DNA TGTGCCAGTAGTATGGGAGGGAGCTCCTACGAGCAGTACTTC.

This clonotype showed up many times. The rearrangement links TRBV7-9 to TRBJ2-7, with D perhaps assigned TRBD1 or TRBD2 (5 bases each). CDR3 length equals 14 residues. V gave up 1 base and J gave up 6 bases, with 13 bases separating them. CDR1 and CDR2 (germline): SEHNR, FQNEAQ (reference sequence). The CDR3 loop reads CASSLGPVGREQYF. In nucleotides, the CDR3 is TGTGCCAGCAGCTTAGGTCCTGTGGGACGCGAGCAGTACTTC. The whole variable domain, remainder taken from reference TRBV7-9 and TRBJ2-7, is DTGVSQNPRHKITKRGQNVTFRCDPISEHNRLYWYRQTLGQGPEFLTYFQNEAQLEKSRLLSDRFSAERPKGSFSTLEIQRTEQGDSAMYLCASSLGPVGREQYFGPGTRLTVT.

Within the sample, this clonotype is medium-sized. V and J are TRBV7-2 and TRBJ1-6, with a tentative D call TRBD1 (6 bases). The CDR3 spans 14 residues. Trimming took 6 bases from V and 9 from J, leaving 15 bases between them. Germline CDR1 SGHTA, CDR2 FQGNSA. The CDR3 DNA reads TGTGCCAGCAGATCGACAGGTTTCGTTTCACCCCTCCACTTT. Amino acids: CASRSTGFVSPLHF. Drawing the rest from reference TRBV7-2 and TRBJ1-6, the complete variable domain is GAGVSQSPSNKVTEKGKDVELRCDPISGHTALYWYRQSLGQGLEFLIYFQGNSAPDKSGLPSDRFSAERTGGSVSTLTIQRTQQEDSAVYLCASRSTGFVSPLHFGNGTRLTVT.

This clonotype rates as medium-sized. CDR3 loop: CSASNRGNGYTF. The CDR3 DNA is TGCAGTGCTAGTAATCGGGGAAACGGCTACACCTTC. V is TRBV20-1 and J is TRBJ1-2; the D is unclear. The CDR3 contains 12 residues. CDR1 and CDR2 (germline): DFQATT, SNEGSKA (reference sequence). With 3 bases removed from V and 8 bases from J, the gap between germline ends came to 13 bases.

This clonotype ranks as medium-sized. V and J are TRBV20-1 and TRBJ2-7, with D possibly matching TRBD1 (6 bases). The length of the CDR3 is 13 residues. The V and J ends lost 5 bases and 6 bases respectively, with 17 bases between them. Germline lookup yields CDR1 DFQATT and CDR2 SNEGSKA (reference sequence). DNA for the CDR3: TGCAGTGCTGCCCAACCGACAGGAGGCGAGCAGTACTTC. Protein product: CSAAQPTGGEQYF.

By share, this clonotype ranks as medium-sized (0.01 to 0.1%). In DNA, the CDR3 is TGTGCCAGCAGCCCCGGGACAGGGCATAATAATCAGCCCCAGCATTTT. It translates to CASSPGTGHNNQPQHF. The chain links TRBV6-1 to TRBJ1-5, with 9 bases fitting TRBD1. The germline V gene encodes CDR1 MNHNS and CDR2 SASEGT. V shed 6 bases, J shed 4 bases, and the junction held 10 bases outside the gene matches. The CDR3 covers 16 residues.

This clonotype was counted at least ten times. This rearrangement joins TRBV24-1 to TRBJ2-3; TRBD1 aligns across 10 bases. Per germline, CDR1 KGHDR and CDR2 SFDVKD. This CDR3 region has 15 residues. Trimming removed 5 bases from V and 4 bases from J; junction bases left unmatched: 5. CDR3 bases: TGTGCCACCAGTGGTGGGACAGGGGTCGCAGATACGCAGTATTTT. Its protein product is CATSGGTGVADTQYF.

The CDR3 DNA is TGTGCCAGCAGTAATGCCGGGACAGGGTATTCGTCCTATAATTCACCCCTCCACTTT. Translated, it gives CASSNAGTGYSSYNSPLHF. V gene TRBV6-1 combines with J gene TRBJ1-6; 9 nucleotides align to TRBD1. The CDR3 contains 19 residues. Germline V gives CDR1 MNHNS, CDR2 SASEGT. V lost 5 bases, J lost 1 base, and 12 bases stayed unmatched.

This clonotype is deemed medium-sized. The CDR3 coding sequence is TGTGCCAGCAGCCCTGGGGCAGGCTATGGCTACACCTTC. This sequence encodes CASSPGAGYGYTF. The chain links TRBV7-9 to TRBJ1-2, with TRBD1 as a possible D gene (5 bases). The CDR3 has 13 amino acids. V was pared by 5 bases and J by 4 bases, with 11 bases between. Germline CDR1 SEHNR, CDR2 FQNEAQ (reference sequence).

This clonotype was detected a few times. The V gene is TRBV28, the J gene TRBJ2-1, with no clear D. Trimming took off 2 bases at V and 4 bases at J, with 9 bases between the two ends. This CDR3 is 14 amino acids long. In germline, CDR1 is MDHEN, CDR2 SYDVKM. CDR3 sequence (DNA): TGTGCCAGCAGTTTAAGGCTAGTTTACAATGAGCAGTTCTTC. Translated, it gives CASSLRLVYNEQFF.

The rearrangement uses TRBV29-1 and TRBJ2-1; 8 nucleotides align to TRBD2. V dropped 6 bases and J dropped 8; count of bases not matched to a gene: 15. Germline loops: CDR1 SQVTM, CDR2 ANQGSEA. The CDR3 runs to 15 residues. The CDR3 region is CSVRGSRGDPDEQFF. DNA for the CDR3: TGCAGCGTCCGGGGGTCGCGGGGGGACCCCGATGAGCAGTTCTTC.

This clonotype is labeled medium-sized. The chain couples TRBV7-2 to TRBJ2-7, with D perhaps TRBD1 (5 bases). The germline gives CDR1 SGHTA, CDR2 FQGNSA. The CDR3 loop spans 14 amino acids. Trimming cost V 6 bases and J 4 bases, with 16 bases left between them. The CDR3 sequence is CASRLTGFPYEQYF. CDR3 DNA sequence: TGTGCCAGCAGACTAACAGGATTCCCGTACGAGCAGTACTTC.